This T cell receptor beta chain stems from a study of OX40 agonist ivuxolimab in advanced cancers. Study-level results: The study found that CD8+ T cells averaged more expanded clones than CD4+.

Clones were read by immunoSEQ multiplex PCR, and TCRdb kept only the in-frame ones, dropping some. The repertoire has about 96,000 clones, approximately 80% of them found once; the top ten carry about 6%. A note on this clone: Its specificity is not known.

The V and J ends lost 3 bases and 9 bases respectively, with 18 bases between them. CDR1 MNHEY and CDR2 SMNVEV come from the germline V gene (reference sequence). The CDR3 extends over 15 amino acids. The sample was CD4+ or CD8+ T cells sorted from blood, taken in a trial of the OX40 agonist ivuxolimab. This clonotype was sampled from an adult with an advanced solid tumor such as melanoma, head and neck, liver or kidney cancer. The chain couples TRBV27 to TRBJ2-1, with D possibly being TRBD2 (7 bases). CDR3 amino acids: CASSLVGRGGIEQFF. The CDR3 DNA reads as TGTGCCAGCAGTTTGGTGGGCAGGGGAGGGATTGAGCAGTTCTTC.